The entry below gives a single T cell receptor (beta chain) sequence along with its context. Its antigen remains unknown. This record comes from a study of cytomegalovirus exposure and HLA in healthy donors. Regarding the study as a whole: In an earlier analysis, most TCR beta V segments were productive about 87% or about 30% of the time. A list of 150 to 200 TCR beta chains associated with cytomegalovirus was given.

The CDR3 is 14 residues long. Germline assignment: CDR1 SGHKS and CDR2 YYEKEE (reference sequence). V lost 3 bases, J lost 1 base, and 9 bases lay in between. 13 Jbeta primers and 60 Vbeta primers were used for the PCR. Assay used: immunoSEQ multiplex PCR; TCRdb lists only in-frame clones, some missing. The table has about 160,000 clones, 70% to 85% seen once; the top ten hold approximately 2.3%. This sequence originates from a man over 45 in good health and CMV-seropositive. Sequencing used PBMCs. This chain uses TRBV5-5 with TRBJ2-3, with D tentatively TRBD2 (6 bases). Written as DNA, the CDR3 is TGTGCCAGCAGCTCCGGGACTGGCACAGATACGCAGTATTTT. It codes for CASSSGTGTDTQYF.